The 25 T cell receptor beta chains presented below share a single source sample, sequenced in a study of blood T cell repertoires in COVID-19. Libraries were prepared by immunoSEQ multiplex PCR; TCRdb keeps only in-frame clonotypes and omits some of them. The data contain fewer than 200,000 clones, nearly 90% of them singletons. Specimen: peripheral blood. All receptors derive from a man aged 18 to 29 who had recovered from COVID-19.

The chain uses TRBV5-8 and TRBJ1-5, with 9 bases identical to TRBD1. The germline V gene encodes CDR1 SGHTS and CDR2 YDEGEE. The CDR3 is 16 amino acids. Trimming removed 1 base from V and 3 bases from J; junction bases left unmatched: 5. The CDR3 loop reads CASSLRQGGFNQPQHF. The CDR3 coding sequence is TGTGCCAGCAGCTTGAGACAGGGGGGCTTCAATCAGCCCCAGCATTTT.

The chain has TRBV6-5 and TRBJ1-1; weak D call: TRBD1 (5 bases). Germline CDR1 and CDR2: MNHEY and SVGAGI. CDR3 length equals 14 residues. Between the trimmed V and J ends, which lost 6 bases and 4 bases, there was a span of 15 bases. DNA of the CDR3: TGTGCCAGCAGCGGTACAGGAATTCCCACTGAAGCTTTCTTT. Residues: CASSGTGIPTEAFF.

This clone appeared many times. The chain uses TRBV6-4 and TRBJ2-2, with 7 positions matching TRBD1. The V segment lost 2 bases and the J segment 6 bases; nucleotides outside the gene matches: 3. The V gene's germline CDR1 is MRHNA and CDR2 SNTAGT. This CDR3 is 14 amino acids long. The CDR3 loop reads CASSDDRVAGELFF. The DNA of the CDR3 is TGTGCCAGCAGTGACGACAGGGTTGCCGGGGAGCTGTTTTTT.

The chain employs TRBV9 and TRBJ2-1; the match to TRBD2 covers 9 bases. With V trimmed by 3 bases and J by 6 bases, 7 bases remained unmatched. The CDR3 runs 15 residues. Germline values: CDR1 SGDLS, CDR2 YYNGEE. The CDR3 DNA follows: TGTGCCAGCAGCGCCGGGACTAGCAGAGTCAATGAGCAGTTCTTC. This sequence encodes CASSAGTSRVNEQFF.

This chain uses TRBV20-1 with TRBJ2-7; D remains ambiguous. In germline, CDR1 is DFQATT, CDR2 SNEGSKA (reference sequence). The CDR3 is 11 residues long. V was shortened by 1 base and J by 3 bases, with 4 bases between the two germline ends. The DNA for the CDR3 is TGCAGTGCTAGAGTGAGCTACGAGCAGTACTTC. It encodes CSARVSYEQYF.

The rearrangement uses TRBV28 and TRBJ2-5, with TRBD1 identical over 8 bases. J was trimmed by 7 bases and V by 5 bases; bases with no gene match: 9. CDR1 and CDR2 (germline): MDHEN, SYDVKM. This CDR3 comprises 14 residues. The CDR3, as DNA: TGTGCCAGCAGTCCGGGACAGGCCGGGGGGACCCAGTACTTC. Translated: CASSPGQAGGTQYF.

The chain employs TRBV19 and TRBJ1-1; D gene ambiguous. V was clipped by 3 bases and J by 5 bases, with 16 bases between them. CDR1 and CDR2 from the germline V gene are LNHDA and SQIVND (reference sequence). CDR3 length equals 15 residues. The CDR3 spells CASSILGRHGTEAFF. In DNA, the CDR3 is TGTGCCAGTAGTATTCTCGGCAGGCATGGTACTGAAGCTTTCTTT.

This chain connects TRBV12-2 to TRBJ2-2; the table's D call of TRBD2 was not tested on the DNA. TRBV12-2 is reported as a pseudogene. This CDR3 has 16 residues. The CDR3 nucleotides are TGTGCAAGTCGCATCCTGGGGAGGGTTAACACCGGGGAGCTGTTTTTT. Translating it yields CASRILGRVNTGELFF.

This clone was found a few times. The chain has TRBV11-3 and TRBJ2-1; D remains ambiguous. The CDR3 sequence is 15 residues long. CDR1 is SGHNT and CDR2 is YENEEA in the germline V gene. Trimming stripped 4 bases from V and 1 base from J, with 11 bases between. The chain's CDR3 is CASSYNSRSYNEQFF. In nucleotides, the CDR3 is TGTGCCAGCAGCTACAATTCCCGTTCCTACAATGAGCAGTTCTTC. The whole variable domain, filled in from reference TRBV11-3 and TRBJ2-1, reads EAGVVQSPRYKIIEKKQPVAFWCNPISGHNTLYWYLQNLGQGPELLIRYENEEAVDDSQLPKDRFSAERLKGVDSTLKIQPAELGDSAVYLCASSYNSRSYNEQFFGPGTRLTVL.

V gene TRBV13 combines with J gene TRBJ1-2, with a tentative D call TRBD1 (6 bases). V lost 4 bases, J lost 4 bases, and 16 bases lay in between. The CDR3 extends over 15 amino acids. CDR1 is PRHDT, CDR2 FYEKMQ, per germline (reference sequence). CDR3 in DNA: TGTGCCAGCAGCTCTCACAGGGAATTGAGCTATGGCTACACCTTC. It specifies CASSSHRELSYGYTF. Together with reference TRBV13 and TRBJ1-2, the CDR3 gives the full variable domain: AAGVIQSPRHLIKEKRETATLKCYPIPRHDTVYWYQQGPGQDPQFLISFYEKMQSDKGSIPDRFSAQQFSDYHSELNMSSLELGDSALYFCASSSHRELSYGYTFGSGTRLTVV.

The chain has TRBV11-2 and TRBJ1-2, with D possibly being TRBD1 (6 bases). The V gene's germline CDR1 is SGHAT and CDR2 FQNNGV. The germline V and J ends were trimmed by 1 base and 8 bases, with 17 bases remaining between them. The CDR3 runs to 15 residues. The CDR3 loop reads CASSLVQHRVLGYTF. The CDR3 coding sequence is TGTGCCAGCAGCTTAGTTCAGCACAGGGTGCTCGGCTACACCTTC.

The chain couples TRBV20-1 to TRBJ2-1, with 11 bases matching TRBD2. Germline CDR1 is DFQATT and CDR2 is SNEGSKA (reference sequence). CDR3 length: 15 amino acids. J lost 4 bases, V lost 3 bases, and 5 bases had no gene match. The CDR3 loop is CSASRLAGRYNEQFF. The CDR3 coding sequence is TGCAGTGCTAGTCGACTAGCGGGGAGATACAATGAGCAGTTCTTC.

The chain has TRBV18 and TRBJ1-2; a possible D gene is TRBD1 (6 bases). This CDR3 is 14 amino acids long. Germline V gene lookup returns CDR1 KGHSH and CDR2 LQKENI. Deletions cut 5 bases from V and 4 bases from J, with 14 bases between. The DNA of the CDR3 is TGTGCCAGCTCAAGATCGTCAGGGGCCTATGGCTACACCTTC. It is translated as CASSRSSGAYGYTF.

The chain is built from TRBV30 and TRBJ2-7; TRBD2 matches at 11 bases. The germline V gene encodes CDR1 GTSNPN and CDR2 SVGIG (reference sequence). The CDR3 extends over 15 amino acids. The ends lost 2 bases at V and 2 bases at J; junction bases unmatched: 5. In DNA form, the CDR3 reads TGTGCCTGGAGTCCTAGACTAGCGGGGACCTACGAGCAGTACTTC. As protein: CAWSPRLAGTYEQYF.

J is TRBJ2-1 and V is TRBV6-4, with 7 bases aligning to TRBD1. This CDR3 has 15 amino acids. The V and J ends lost 3 bases and 8 bases, in that order; junction bases with no gene match: 10. Germline CDR1 is MRHNA and CDR2 is SNTAGT. The CDR3 DNA follows: TGTGCCAGCAGTGAAGGGACAGCTCCGTCGGATGAGCAGTTCTTC. This gives the protein CASSEGTAPSDEQFF.

The chain joins TRBV5-4 to TRBJ2-1; 8 nucleotides agree with TRBD2. Germline V gene lookup returns CDR1 SGHNT and CDR2 YYREEE (reference sequence). V dropped 0 bases and J dropped 9; count of bases not matched to a gene: 14. This CDR3 has 17 amino acids. The CDR3 loop is CASSLEFGASGSTEQFF. CDR3 in DNA: TGTGCCAGCAGCTTGGAGTTCGGGGCTAGCGGGTCTACTGAGCAGTTCTTC. Filled out from reference TRBV5-4 and TRBJ2-1, the complete variable domain reads ETGVTQSPTHLIKTRGQQVTLRCSSQSGHNTVSWYQQALGQGPQFIFQYYREEENGRGNFPPRFSGLQFPNYSSELNVNALELDDSALYLCASSLEFGASGSTEQFFGPGTRLTVL.

The J gene is TRBJ2-6, the V gene TRBV19, with D possibly matching TRBD1 (5 bases). V lost 2 bases and J lost 1, with 12 bases in between. Germline values: CDR1 LNHDA, CDR2 SQIVND (reference sequence). This CDR3 region has 17 residues. Here the CDR3 DNA reads TGTGCCAGTAGTATACAGGGTCGTAGTTCTGGGGCCAACGTCCTGACTTTC. Translating gives CASSIQGRSSGANVLTF.

This clone was seen a handful of times. CDR3: CASSFGDFNEQFF. The CDR3 DNA sequence: TGTGCCAGCAGCTTCGGGGATTTCAATGAGCAGTTCTTC. The chain uses TRBV11-2 and TRBJ2-1, with D possibly TRBD2 on 5 matching bases. Germline assignment: CDR1 SGHAT and CDR2 FQNNGV. V lost 3 bases and J lost 6, with 9 bases in between. The CDR3 spans 13 residues.

The V gene is TRBV7-8, the J gene TRBJ1-1, with TRBD1 matching 7 bases. J was trimmed by 3 bases and V by 4 bases; bases with no gene match: 11. This CDR3 region has 16 residues. Germline CDR1 and CDR2: SGHVS and FQNEAQ. The CDR3 region has the DNA TGTGCCAGCAGCTCGCGACAGGGAAGGTTGGACACTGAAGCTTTCTTT. It is translated as CASSSRQGRLDTEAFF.

This sequence joins TRBV10-3 and TRBJ2-1; the match to TRBD2 covers 11 bases. The germline CDR1 and CDR2 sequences are ENHRY and SYGVKD. Trimming at V came to 6 bases and at J to 5 bases, leaving 3 bases not matched to a gene. The CDR3 is 14 residues long. The CDR3 protein is CAIRGTSGNNEQFF. CDR3 DNA sequence: TGTGCCATCAGGGGGACTAGCGGAAACAATGAGCAGTTCTTC.

The chain joins TRBV6-5 to TRBJ2-3, with TRBD2 as a possible D gene (6 bases). V lost 5 bases, J lost 3 bases, and 15 bases lay in between. Germline CDR1 reads MNHEY; CDR2 reads SVGAGI. CDR3 length: 15 residues. DNA for the CDR3: TGTGCCAGCAGTCCTGGGACTGGGGGTACAGATACGCAGTATTTT. Protein product: CASSPGTGGTDTQYF.

The chain carries TRBV5-5 and TRBJ2-7; TRBD1 might be the D (6 bases). Trimming removed 5 bases from V and 1 base from J, with 22 bases in between. The V gene's germline CDR1 is SGHKS and CDR2 YYEKEE (reference sequence). The CDR3 is 17 residues long. CDR3 coding DNA: TGTGCCAGCAGTTCCTCCCCGGCACAGGGTAGATCCTACGAGCAGTACTTC. Protein sequence: CASSSSPAQGRSYEQYF.

The genes are TRBV4-3 and TRBJ1-6, with a weak D call TRBD1 (5 bases). Looked up from germline, CDR1 is LGHNA and CDR2 is YSLEER. The V end lost 0 bases, the J end lost 3 bases, and 6 bases lay between the germline ends. CDR3 size: 15 residues. The CDR3 region is CASSQDQGYNSPLHF. The DNA of the CDR3 is TGCGCCAGCAGCCAAGATCAGGGCTATAATTCACCCCTCCACTTT.

This chain joins TRBV19 and TRBJ1-1; D gene ambiguous. Germline V CDR1 and CDR2: LNHDA, SQIVND (reference sequence). With 1 base removed from V and 10 bases from J, the gap between germline ends came to 7 bases. The CDR3 length is 11 residues. CDR3 sequence reads: CASSIGERAFF. The CDR3 DNA is TGTGCCAGTAGTATAGGTGAGAGAGCTTTCTTT.

Points on this clone: Other nucleotide sequences in the sample specify the same CDR3. V is TRBV4-3 and J is TRBJ2-3; D not certain. The CDR3 is 14 amino acids. Trimming pared 0 bases from V and 4 bases from J, leaving 8 bases between. Germline V gene data show CDR1 as LGHNA and CDR2 as YSLEER. The CDR3 here is CASSQDRAADTQYF. CDR3 nucleotides: TGCGCCAGCAGCCAAGATAGAGCCGCAGATACGCAGTATTTT.